This TCR beta chain originates from a study of shared clonotypes between healthy human individuals. The study, taken as a whole, reports: The sharing of 4% to 5.5% of naive CD4 clonotypes was seen across a few donors. Read depth was anticipated to influence clonotype sharing among donors.

An assay was performed, and its level was deep. The method was immunoSEQ multiplex PCR; TCRdb's version includes in-frame clones alone and lacks a portion of them. In the table there are just over 2,000,000 clones, 85% to 95% of which are singletons. Comment on this clone: What it binds is unknown.

The CDR3 consists of 15 residues. CDR1 SGHTA and CDR2 FQGNSA come from the germline V gene. Trimming cost V 1 base and J 5 bases; bases outside gene matches: 4. The V call is TRBV7-2, the J call TRBJ2-1; 8 nucleotides agree with TRBD2. This TCR derives from a man in his late teens or twenties in good health. Sequenced input: naive CD4+ T cells sorted from blood. Subset noted: CD45RA+ positively selected. CDR3 region: CASSLVRTSNNEQFF. The CDR3 DNA reads as TGTGCCAGCAGCTTAGTTCGGACTAGCAACAATGAGCAGTTCTTC.